Listed below are T cell receptor beta chains from one sample, sequenced in a study of cytomegalovirus exposure and HLA in healthy donors. Some clones are missing from TCRdb's copy, which holds only in-frame ones; the method was immunoSEQ multiplex PCR. The sample holds about 140,000 clones, roughly 66% seen once. Sequencing was done on a sample of PBMCs. The origin of the receptors is a woman aged 60 to 75 in good health and CMV-seronegative. CDR3s include the opening cysteine and the closing phenylalanine or tryptophan.

j_call,v_call,cdr3_length,cdr3_aa
TRBJ1-2,TRBV29-1,16,CSAIEATKPLYYGYTF
TRBJ2-6,TRBV5-1,17,CASSDGQGASGANVLTF
TRBJ1-2,TRBV19,14,CASRTRTVGNGYTF
TRBJ2-7,TRBV27,16,CASSPTRLAGVYEQYF
TRBJ2-7,TRBV19,15,CASSVSSQGSYEQYF
TRBJ1-2,TRBV6-6,14,CASSTDRGRYGYTF
TRBJ2-5,TRBV5-1,15,CASSLAPGRQETQYF
TRBJ2-2,TRBV25-1,16,CASSEYGGAVTGELFF
TRBJ2-2,TRBV2,13,CASSQDKVGELFF
TRBJ2-7,TRBV5-1,18,CASSMWSGTASFSYEQYF
TRBJ2-7,TRBV7-2,19,CASSLGPPASGRISYEQYF
TRBJ1-5,TRBV6-5,15,CASRLGGVDNQPQHF
TRBJ2-7,TRBV7-9,14,CASSKLAGYYEQYF
TRBJ2-7,TRBV18,18,CASSSRTSGTDRRYEQYF
TRBJ1-1,TRBV7-3,14,CASSTNAAGQEAFF
TRBJ2-7,TRBV10-3,11,CATANVDEQYF
TRBJ1-3,TRBV28,14,CASRLRGPGNTIYF
TRBJ1-1,TRBV27,15,CASSFYGGLNTEAFF
TRBJ2-5,TRBV7-9,14,CASSLTGSRETQYF
TRBJ2-7,TRBV2,15,CASSDLASSFYEQYF
TRBJ2-3,TRBV5-1,14,CASSPTSSTDTQYF
TRBJ2-1,TRBV5-4,17,CASSPQLSSGGYNEQFF
TRBJ1-2,TRBV29-1,12,CSVPGRSSGYTF
TRBJ2-5,TRBV28,14,CASSLQREVETQYF
TRBJ1-3,TRBV4-1,16,CASRSLGQTAGNTIYF
TRBJ2-2,TRBV7-9,15,CSSSLARSETGELFF
TRBJ1-2,TRBV19,14,CASLKQAPAGGYTF
TRBJ2-1,TRBV29-1,13,CSAAHVPGNEQFF
TRBJ2-7,TRBV6-1,14,CASGAGTRLYEQYF
TRBJ1-2,TRBV18,16,CASSPKPGVEGYGYTF
TRBJ2-3,TRBV25-1,13,CASSEWGEDTQYF
TRBJ2-3,TRBV12-5,14,CATGLAGAGDTQYF
TRBJ2-7,TRBV5-1,13,CASSEDSFSEQYF
.,TRBV19,15,CASGSGQALPNEQYF
TRBJ2-1,TRBV7-7,15,CASSLGTGANNEQFF
TRBJ1-2,TRBV7-6,13,CASSPTGPYGYTF
TRBJ1-4,TRBV7-9,14,CASSQGSTNEKLFF
TRBJ2-2,TRBV19,16,CASSRGQGADTGELFF
TRBJ2-7,TRBV18,13,CASSHRGSYEQYF
TRBJ1-5,TRBV2,13,CASSEDRDQPQHF
TRBJ1-2,TRBV5-1,14,CASSPSGTGYGYTF